The TCR beta chain under discussion was sequenced for a study of T-cell reconstitution after alpha-beta-depleted transplantation in children. The study's findings and limits: Alpha-beta T cells about two months after transplant reportedly derived from several hundred expanded graft clones.

Unique molecular identifiers were used to barcode this TCRbeta library. TCRdb processed the PCR reads anew with MiXCR; each CDR3 protein has one entry. The repertoire holds roughly 570,000 distinct CDR3 sequences, with roughly 30% as singletons. Germline-derived CDR1 and CDR2 are SQVTM and ANQGSEA. This CDR3 has 13 residues. Trimming pared 8 bases from V and 4 bases from J, leaving 15 bases between. Worth noting for this clonotype: Antigen: not known.

The rearrangement links TRBV29-1 to TRBJ2-1; D remains unclear. The sequence derives from a boy under two years old with Wiskott-Aldrich syndrome, due to receive a stem cell transplant. Sequencing used PBMCs, obtained before TCRalphabeta/CD19-depleted stem cell transplant. DNA of the CDR3: TGCAGCACCCGGACCTCGGATTACAATGAGCAGTTCTTC. Its translation: CSTRTSDYNEQFF.